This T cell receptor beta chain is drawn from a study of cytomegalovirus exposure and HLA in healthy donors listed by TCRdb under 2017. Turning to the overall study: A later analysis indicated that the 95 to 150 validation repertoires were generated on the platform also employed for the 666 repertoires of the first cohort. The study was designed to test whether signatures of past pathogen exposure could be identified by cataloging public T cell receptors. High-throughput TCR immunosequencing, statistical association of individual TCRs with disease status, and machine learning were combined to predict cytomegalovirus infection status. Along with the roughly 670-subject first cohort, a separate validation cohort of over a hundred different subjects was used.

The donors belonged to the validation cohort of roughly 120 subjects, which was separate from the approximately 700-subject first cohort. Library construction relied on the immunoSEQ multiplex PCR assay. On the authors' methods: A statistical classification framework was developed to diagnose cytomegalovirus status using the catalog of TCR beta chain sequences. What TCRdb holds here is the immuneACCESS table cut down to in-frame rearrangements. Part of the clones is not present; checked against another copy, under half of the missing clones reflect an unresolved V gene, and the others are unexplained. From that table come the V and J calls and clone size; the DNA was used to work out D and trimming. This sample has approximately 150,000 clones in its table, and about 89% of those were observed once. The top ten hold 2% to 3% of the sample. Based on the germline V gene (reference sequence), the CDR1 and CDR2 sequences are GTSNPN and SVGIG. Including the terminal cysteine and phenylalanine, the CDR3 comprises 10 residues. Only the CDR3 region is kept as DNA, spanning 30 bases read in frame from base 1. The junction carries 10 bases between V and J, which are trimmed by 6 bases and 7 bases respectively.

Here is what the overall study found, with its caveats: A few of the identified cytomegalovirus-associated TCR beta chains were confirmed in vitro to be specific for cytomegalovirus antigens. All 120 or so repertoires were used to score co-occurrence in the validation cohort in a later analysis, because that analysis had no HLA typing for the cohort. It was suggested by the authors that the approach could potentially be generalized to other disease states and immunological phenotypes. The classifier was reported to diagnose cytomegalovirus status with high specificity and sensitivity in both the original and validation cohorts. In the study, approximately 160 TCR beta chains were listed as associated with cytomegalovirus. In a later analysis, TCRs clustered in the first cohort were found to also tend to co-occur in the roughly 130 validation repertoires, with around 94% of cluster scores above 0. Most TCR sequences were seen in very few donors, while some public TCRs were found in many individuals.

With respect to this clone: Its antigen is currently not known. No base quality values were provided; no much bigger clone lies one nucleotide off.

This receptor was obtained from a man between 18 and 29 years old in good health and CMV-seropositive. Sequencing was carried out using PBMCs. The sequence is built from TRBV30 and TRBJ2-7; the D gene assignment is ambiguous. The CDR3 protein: CACESHEQYF. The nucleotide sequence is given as TGTGCCTGTGAGAGTCATGAGCAGTACTTC.